This is a list of T cell receptor beta chains from one sample in a study of T-cell memory formation after mild COVID-19. In TCRdb, the 5' RACE reads were re-called with MiXCR into one record per CDR3 protein. The sample carries around 370,000 distinct CDR3 sequences, more than 20% recorded once. Source material: PBMCs or a T cell subset sorted from them (not recorded which). The receptors derive from an adult woman who had mild COVID-19 (a few samples of this study predate the infection). Cell type and time point are not known. Each CDR3 is given with its conserved first and last residue. The D gene is left open where the match is weak. Not every row has a clone size; where given, it reads once, few, many or a size class.

V gene,J gene,D gene,clone size,CDR3 protein,CDR3 DNA
TRBV4-3,TRBJ2-6,TRBD2,NA,CASSQDLGGRAYGANVLTF,TGCGCCAGCAGCCAAGATCTGGGGGGGAGAGCGTACGGGGCCAACGTCCTGACTTTC
TRBV6-5,TRBJ1-3,NA,NA,CASTTGNTIYF,TGTGCCAGCACTACTGGAAACACCATATATTTT
TRBV5-1,TRBJ2-7,TRBD1,few,CASSLVREGQGWSYEQYF,TGCGCCAGCAGCTTGGTGAGAGAGGGACAGGGTTGGTCCTACGAGCAGTACTTC
TRBV6-5,TRBJ2-7,NA,once,CASSYFPRDHYEQYF,TGTGCCAGCAGTTACTTTCCCCGGGACCACTACGAGCAGTACTTC
TRBV3-1,TRBJ2-7,NA,many,CASSQHRSYEQYF,TGTGCCAGCAGTCAGCACAGGTCCTACGAGCAGTACTTC
TRBV4-3,TRBJ2-5,TRBD1,few,CASSQVASDRGNQYF,TGCGCCAGCAGCCAAGTAGCGAGCGACAGGGGCAACCAGTACTTC
TRBV4-3,TRBJ2-7,TRBD2,NA,CASSQDLSSGYEQYF,TGCGCCAGCAGCCAAGATCTATCTAGCGGGTACGAGCAGTACTTC
TRBV20-1,TRBJ1-1,NA,NA,CSAFAGAFF,TGCAGTGCGTTCGCCGGGGCTTTCTTT
TRBV11-2,TRBJ2-2,NA,few,CASSHVGSWGPNTGELFF,TGTGCCAGCAGCCACGTAGGGTCGTGGGGCCCGAACACCGGGGAGCTGTTTTTT
TRBV6-1,TRBJ1-5,TRBD1,NA,CASSEVRGRNQPQHF,TGTGCCAGCAGTGAAGTCAGGGGGCGCAATCAGCCCCAGCATTTT
TRBV20-1,TRBJ2-1,TRBD2,many,CSASGLAGVRSSYNEQFF,TGCAGTGCTAGTGGACTAGCGGGAGTCCGAAGCTCCTACAATGAGCAGTTCTTC
TRBV24-1,TRBJ2-7,TRBD2,NA,CATAPAGANYEQYF,TGTGCCACCGCCCCTGCGGGAGCTAACTACGAGCAGTACTTC
TRBV2,TRBJ1-4,NA,few,CASSVVNEKLFF,TGTGCCAGCAGTGTCGTGAATGAAAAACTGTTTTTT
TRBV4-1,TRBJ2-7,NA,many,CASSQGGRGGSYEQYF,TGCGCCAGCAGCCAAGGAGGGAGAGGAGGCTCCTACGAGCAGTACTTC
TRBV9,TRBJ2-1,TRBD2,NA,CASSGAGTSSHNEQFF,TGTGCCAGCAGCGGGGCCGGGACTAGCTCCCACAATGAGCAGTTCTTC
TRBV20-1,TRBJ2-1,TRBD2,few,CSATGTSGGALGNEQFF,TGCAGTGCCACCGGGACTAGCGGGGGGGCACTGGGAAATGAGCAGTTCTTC
TRBV7-9,TRBJ2-7,TRBD1,few,CASSFSGDRHEQYF,TGTGCCAGCAGCTTCTCGGGGGACAGGCACGAGCAGTACTTC
TRBV18,TRBJ2-7,NA,few,CASSPRRNYEQYF,TGTGCCAGCTCACCCCGGCGTAACTACGAGCAGTACTTC
TRBV7-2,TRBJ2-3,TRBD2,few,CASSRTGGGTDTQYF,TGTGCCAGCAGCCGCACCGGGGGGGGCACAGATACGCAGTATTTT
TRBV18,TRBJ2-7,NA,once,CASSPYYSLDEQYF,TGTGCCAGCTCACCATATTACAGCCTTGACGAGCAGTACTTC
TRBV11-2,TRBJ1-6,NA,few,CASSPIDHF,TGTGCCAGCAGCCCCATAGATCACTTT
TRBV11-1,TRBJ2-1,NA,NA,CASSSQGGRSSYNEQFF,TGTGCCAGCAGCTCCCAAGGGGGGCGCTCCTCCTACAATGAGCAGTTCTTC
TRBV4-1,TRBJ2-7,NA,few,CASSQVEGHNYEQYF,TGCGCCAGCAGCCAAGTGGAGGGGCATAACTACGAGCAGTACTTC
TRBV18,TRBJ2-7,NA,NA,CASSPTGAGEQYF,TGTGCCAGCTCACCAACGGGAGCCGGCGAGCAGTACTTC
TRBV7-9,TRBJ1-1,TRBD1,few,CASRSWLTGVTEAFF,TGTGCCAGCAGATCTTGGCTAACAGGGGTCACTGAAGCTTTCTTT
TRBV5-1,TRBJ2-2,NA,NA,CASSLLPSANTGELFF,TGCGCCAGCAGCTTGCTCCCCTCCGCGAACACCGGGGAGCTGTTTTTT
TRBV25-1,TRBJ1-1,TRBD1,NA,CASSEYGQGALAFF,TGTGCCAGCAGTGAATACGGACAGGGGGCCCTGGCTTTCTTT
TRBV12-3/TRBV12-4,TRBJ1-5,NA,few,CASSEARGFYSNQPQHF,TGTGCCAGCAGCGAGGCAAGGGGCTTTTATAGCAATCAGCCCCAGCATTTT
TRBV9,TRBJ2-1,NA,NA,CASSAGSIIYNEQFF,TGTGCCAGCAGCGCCGGGAGTATAATCTACAATGAGCAGTTCTTC
TRBV11-2,TRBJ2-3,TRBD2,few,CASSLRVAGSTDTQYF,TGTGCCAGCAGCCTCCGGGTAGCGGGTTCCACAGATACGCAGTATTTT
TRBV4-2,TRBJ2-2,TRBD2,NA,CASSQEAGGPYTGELFF,TGTGCCAGCAGCCAAGAAGCGGGAGGGCCTTACACCGGGGAGCTGTTTTTT
TRBV7-9,TRBJ1-1,NA,few,CASSPGDPRGTHTEAFF,TGTGCCAGCAGCCCCGGAGACCCACGAGGGACCCACACTGAAGCTTTCTTT
TRBV5-5,TRBJ2-7,TRBD1,NA,CASSHGGQGYEQYF,TGTGCCAGCAGCCATGGGGGACAGGGGTACGAGCAGTACTTC
TRBV20-1,TRBJ2-3,TRBD2,few,CSASVAGGLDTQYF,TGCAGTGCCAGTGTAGCGGGGGGGCTTGATACGCAGTATTTT
TRBV4-1,TRBJ2-5,TRBD1,NA,CASSQESEGASLQETQYF,TGCGCCAGCAGCCAAGAATCAGAGGGGGCATCTCTACAAGAGACCCAGTACTTC
TRBV6-1,TRBJ2-3,TRBD2,NA,CASSEIAGGTDTQYF,TGTGCCAGCAGTGAAATAGCGGGGGGCACAGATACGCAGTATTTT
TRBV9,TRBJ2-5,TRBD1,NA,CASSAGDRGLQETQYF,TGTGCCAGCAGCGCCGGGGACAGGGGGCTGCAAGAGACCCAGTACTTC
TRBV6-4,TRBJ1-1,NA,many,CASSDGENTEAFF,TGTGCCAGCAGTGACGGGGAGAACACTGAAGCTTTCTTT
TRBV11-2,TRBJ1-1,TRBD1,NA,CASSLGQGGLMNTEAFF,TGTGCCAGCAGCTTAGGACAGGGTGGACTTATGAACACTGAAGCTTTCTTT
TRBV29-1,TRBJ1-1,NA,NA,CSVGPRVNTEAFF,TGCAGCGTTGGTCCTAGGGTGAACACTGAAGCTTTCTTT
TRBV14,TRBJ2-5,TRBD1,NA,CASSQDLGTVQETQYF,TGTGCCAGCAGCCAAGATCTGGGGACAGTGCAAGAGACCCAGTACTTC
TRBV7-2,TRBJ1-5,NA,many,CASSLRGNQPQHF,TGTGCCAGCAGCTTACGAGGGAATCAGCCCCAGCATTTT
TRBV12-3/TRBV12-4,TRBJ2-5,NA,many,CASSLAPSIQETQYF,TGTGCCAGCAGTTTAGCTCCCAGCATTCAAGAGACCCAGTACTTC
TRBV20-1,TRBJ1-2,NA,many,CSARDRGNDPHNYGYTF,TGCAGTGCTAGAGATCGCGGGAATGATCCGCATAACTATGGCTACACCTTC
TRBV7-9,TRBJ2-7,NA,NA,CASSRRESYEQYF,TGTGCCAGCAGCCGCCGAGAATCCTACGAGCAGTACTTC
TRBV18,TRBJ2-5,NA,many,CASSSGQGWETQYF,TGTGCCAGCTCATCGGGCCAGGGTTGGGAGACCCAGTACTTC
TRBV30,TRBJ2-3,NA,NA,CAWSASASSTDTQYF,TGTGCCTGGAGTGCTAGCGCTTCTAGCACAGATACGCAGTATTTT
TRBV12-3/TRBV12-4,TRBJ2-5,NA,NA,CASSFDNLETQYF,TGTGCCAGCAGTTTTGACAACTTAGAGACCCAGTACTTC
TRBV5-1,TRBJ2-5,NA,few,CASSWVGEETQYF,TGCGCCAGCAGCTGGGTGGGAGAAGAGACCCAGTACTTC
TRBV9,TRBJ2-3,TRBD2,NA,CASSVDGRATDTQYF,TGTGCCAGCAGCGTAGACGGGAGGGCCACAGATACGCAGTATTTT
TRBV7-6,TRBJ2-7,NA,NA,CASSKGQPYSYEQYF,TGTGCCAGCAGCAAAGGACAGCCCTACTCCTACGAGCAGTACTTC
TRBV7-2,TRBJ2-2,NA,few,CASSLEGFGELFF,TGTGCCAGCAGCTTAGAAGGGTTCGGGGAGCTGTTTTTT
TRBV18,TRBJ1-5,NA,NA,CASSLMGPKIDQPQHF,TGTGCCAGCTCACTGATGGGGCCAAAGATAGATCAGCCCCAGCATTTT
TRBV6-2/TRBV6-3,TRBJ2-1,TRBD2,few,CASTPGLAGLEQFF,TGTGCCAGCACCCCGGGACTAGCGGGTTTGGAGCAGTTCTTC